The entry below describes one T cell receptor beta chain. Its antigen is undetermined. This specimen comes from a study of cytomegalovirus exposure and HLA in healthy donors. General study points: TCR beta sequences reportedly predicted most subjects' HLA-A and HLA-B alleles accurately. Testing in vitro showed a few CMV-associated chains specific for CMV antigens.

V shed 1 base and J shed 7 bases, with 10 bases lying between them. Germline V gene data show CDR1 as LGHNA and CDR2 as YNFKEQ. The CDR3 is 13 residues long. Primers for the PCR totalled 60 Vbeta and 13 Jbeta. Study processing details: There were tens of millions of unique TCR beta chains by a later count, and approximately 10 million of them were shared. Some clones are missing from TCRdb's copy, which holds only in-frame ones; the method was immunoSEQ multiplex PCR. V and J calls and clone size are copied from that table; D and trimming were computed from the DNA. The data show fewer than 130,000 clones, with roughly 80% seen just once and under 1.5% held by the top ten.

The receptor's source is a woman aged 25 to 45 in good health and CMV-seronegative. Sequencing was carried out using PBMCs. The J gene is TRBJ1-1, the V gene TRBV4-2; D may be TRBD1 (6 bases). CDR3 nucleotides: TGTGCCAGCAGCCAAGTGGGGGCCCGTGAAGCTTTCTTT. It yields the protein CASSQVGAREAFF.